These T cell receptor beta chains were read from a single sample in a study of OX40 agonist ivuxolimab in advanced cancers. Sequencing used immunoSEQ multiplex PCR; TCRdb keeps in-frame clones, though not all of them. The data show roughly 40,000 clones, with approximately 86% seen just once and around 10% held by the top ten. Material: CD4+ or CD8+ T cells sorted from blood, obtained in a trial of the OX40 agonist ivuxolimab. All receptors come from an adult with an advanced solid tumor such as melanoma, head and neck, liver or kidney cancer. Both conserved end residues are part of each CDR3. D genes are given only for firm matches. Part of the rows lack a size; the others show once, few, many or a class for expanded clones.

>TRBV7-2|NA|NA|TRBJ2-7
TGTGCCAGCAGCTTGACCTCCTACGAGCAGTACTTC
CASSLTSYEQYF
>TRBV2|NA|NA|TRBJ2-7
TGTGCCAGCAGTGAAATGCCGGGAGACTACGAGCAGTACTTC
CASSEMPGDYEQYF
>TRBV13|NA|NA|TRBJ1-6
TGTGCCAGCAGGGCGGGAAGGGGTCCAAATTCACCCCTCCACTTT
CASRAGRGPNSPLHF
>TRBV7-6|NA|NA|TRBJ1-5
TGTGCCAGCAGCCGGGGGAGGGGGGCGCGTCAGCCCCAGCATTTT
CASSRGRGARQPQHF
>TRBV27|TRBD2|NA|TRBJ2-1
TGTGCCAGCCGGACTAGCTGGGTCCTATTCTTC
CASRTSWVLFF
>TRBV9|NA|NA|TRBJ1-1
TGTGCCAGCAGCGTAGCTACAGGGACCGAAGCTTTCTTT
CASSVATGTEAFF
>TRBV27|TRBD2|NA|TRBJ2-1
TGTGCCAGCAGTATAACTAGCGGGTGGGCCTACAATGAGCAGTTCTTC
CASSITSGWAYNEQFF
>TRBV5-1|TRBD2|once|TRBJ2-3
TGCGCCAGCAGCCCGGCGGTAGCGGGGGGCACAGATACGCAGTATTTT
CASSPAVAGGTDTQYF
>TRBV4-3|NA|NA|TRBJ2-7
TGCGCCAGCAGCCTAGGCCGGGAACACTACTACGAGCAGTACTTC
CASSLGREHYYEQYF
>TRBV7-9|NA|NA|TRBJ2-5
TGTGCCAGCAGCTTAGTCGAGACCCAGTACTTC
CASSLVETQYF
>TRBV27|NA|NA|TRBJ2-4
TGTGCCAGCAGTTTAAGTGCATTGCTAGCCAAAAACATTCAGTACTTC
CASSLSALLAKNIQYF
>TRBV28|NA|NA|TRBJ1-5
TGTGCCAGCAGTTCCGGCCAAAGTCAGCCCCAGCATTTT
CASSSGQSQPQHF
>TRBV19|NA|NA|TRBJ1-3
TGTGCCAGTACAGAGACGGACAGCTCTGGAAACACCATATATTTT
CASTETDSSGNTIYF
>TRBV2|NA|few|TRBJ2-3
TGTGCCAGCAGTGATCCGGACCCCCGGGATACGCAGTATTTT
CASSDPDPRDTQYF
>TRBV27|NA|few|TRBJ1-1
TGTGCCAGCAGTTTATCGTGGGGCGGCACTGAAGCTTTCTTT
CASSLSWGGTEAFF
>TRBV9|TRBD2|once|TRBJ2-7
TGTGCCAGCAACAGCGGGGGGGCGTCCTACGAGCAGTACTTC
CASNSGGASYEQYF
>TRBV9|NA|NA|TRBJ2-5
TGTGCCAGCAGCGTAGGGACCTCCGAAGAGACCCAGTACTTC
CASSVGTSEETQYF
>TRBV2|NA|NA|TRBJ2-1
TGTGCCAGCAGTGAAGTCCCTTACAATGAGCAGTTCTTC
CASSEVPYNEQFF
>TRBV7-7|TRBD2|NA|TRBJ2-3
TGTGCTAGCAGTCCAGCGTTCACTAGCGGAGATACGCAGTATTTT
CASSPAFTSGDTQYF
>TRBV5-1|NA|NA|TRBJ1-4
TGCGCCAGCAGCTTAGGTGAAAAACTGTTTTTT
CASSLGEKLFF
>TRBV2|NA|NA|TRBJ1-1
TGTGCCAGCAGTGATCCTCAAACAGGTGAGGAAGCTTTCTTT
CASSDPQTGEEAFF
>TRBV6-1|TRBD1|NA|TRBJ1-1
TGTGCCAGCAGCGAAGAGACAGGGGGAATGTCCTCTGAAGCTTTCTTT
CASSEETGGMSSEAFF
>TRBV2|TRBD1|NA|TRBJ1-5
TGTGCCAGCAGGGATGACAGGGCGAATCAGCCCCAGCATTTT
CASRDDRANQPQHF
>TRBV28|NA|NA|TRBJ2-7
TGTGCCAGCCTGCGGACAGCCTACGAGCAGTACTTC
CASLRTAYEQYF
>TRBV5-1|NA|few|TRBJ2-1
TGCGCCAGCAGCACTAGTAACAATGAGCAGTTCTTC
CASSTSNNEQFF
>TRBV6-5|TRBD2|NA|TRBJ2-1
TGTGCCAGCAGTTACTCAGTAGCGGGACTTGCTGAGCAGTTCTTC
CASSYSVAGLAEQFF
>TRBV6-5|NA|NA|TRBJ1-1
TGTGCCAGCAGTTACCCGGAGATCGAAGCTTTCTTT
CASSYPEIEAFF
>TRBV30|NA|NA|TRBJ1-5
TGTGCCTGGAGTCAAGGGCCCACGGAGCCCCAGCATTTT
CAWSQGPTEPQHF
>TRBV7-9|TRBD1|NA|TRBJ1-2
TGTGCCAGCAGCCCACAAGAAGGGACAGGGGTAATATGGGGTTCCGGCTACACCTTC
CASSPQEGTGVIWGSGYTF
>TRBV27|TRBD2|NA|TRBJ2-1
TGTGCCAGCACCCACCTCCCCAGACTAGCGGGAGGGAATGAGCAGTTCTTC
CASTHLPRLAGGNEQFF
>TRBV6-5|TRBD1|NA|TRBJ2-3
TGTGCCAGCAGTTACTCCCGGACAGGGAGCACAGATACGCAGTATTTT
CASSYSRTGSTDTQYF
>TRBV7-9|TRBD2|NA|TRBJ2-5
TGTGCCAGCAGCTTACGCGGGGGGGCCGCACAGACCCAGTACTTC
CASSLRGGAAQTQYF
>TRBV27|TRBD2|NA|TRBJ2-1
TGTGCCTCCTGGGGGGGGTTCGACAATGAGCAGTTCTTC
CASWGGFDNEQFF
>TRBV27|NA|NA|TRBJ2-3
TGTGCCAGCACCCGACTCTTGGGGGGCCCGGCAGATACGCAGTATTTT
CASTRLLGGPADTQYF
>TRBV9|NA|NA|TRBJ2-1
TGTGCCAGCAGCGTAGTACTAGCAGCCTACAATGAGCAGTTCTTC
CASSVVLAAYNEQFF
>TRBV19|NA|once|TRBJ1-1
TGTGCCAGTAGAGGGGGGATGGCTGAAGCTTTCTTT
CASRGGMAEAFF
>TRBV7-6|TRBD2|NA|TRBJ2-3
TGTGCCAGCAGCTGGGGGGGGTCAGATACGCAGTATTTT
CASSWGGSDTQYF
>TRBV14|NA|NA|TRBJ1-1
TGTGCCAGCAGCCCCACAGTGAACACTGAAGCTTTCTTT
CASSPTVNTEAFF
>TRBV6-5|NA|NA|TRBJ1-1
TGTGCCAGCAGTTACGTGGGGACTGAAGCTTTCTTT
CASSYVGTEAFF
>TRBV10-1|NA|medium-sized|TRBJ2-1
TGCGCCAGCAGCCGCGCCGAGCAGTTCTTC
CASSRAEQFF
>TRBV13|NA|NA|TRBJ2-3
TGTGCCAGCAGCTCACAGGGAAATACGCAGTATTTT
CASSSQGNTQYF
>TRBV5-8|NA|NA|TRBJ1-5
TGTGCCAGCAGCTTCTTCGCGGAGGACCGCAATCAGCCCCAGCATTTT
CASSFFAEDRNQPQHF
>TRBV7-9|NA|NA|TRBJ1-2
TGTGCCAGCAGCTTAGGAGCGACAGGCAACTATGGCTACACCTTC
CASSLGATGNYGYTF
>TRBV7-9|TRBD1|NA|TRBJ1-2
TGTGCCAGCAGCCCACAGGGGGTTATGAGCTACACCTTC
CASSPQGVMSYTF
>TRBV19|NA|NA|TRBJ1-2
TGTGCCAGTACCTCTAGCAGGGGAGGTGGCTACACCTTC
CASTSSRGGGYTF